The 3 T cell receptor beta chains reported below all come from one sample, sequenced in a study of shared T cell receptors in the human thymus. The method was immunoSEQ multiplex PCR; TCRdb's version includes in-frame clones alone and lacks a portion of them. The sample has hundreds of thousands of clones; roughly 88% are singletons. These data were also reused for a study on human thymus T cells.

The source material was thymocytes. The receptor source for this set is a boy under two years old with a congenital heart defect.

The chain is built from TRBV5-1 and TRBJ2-5, with TRBD2 matching over 7 bases. The CDR3 has 15 residues. CDR1 is SGHRS, CDR2 YFSETQ, per germline. Trimming removed 3 bases from V and 3 bases from J; junction bases left unmatched: 8. In DNA form, the CDR3 reads TGCGCCAGCAGCTCCCACCGCCGGGGGGAAGAGACCCAGTACTTC. Its translation: CASSSHRRGEETQYF.

V and J are TRBV9 and TRBJ2-7, with 11 bases lining up with TRBD2. The ends lost 4 bases at V and 1 base at J; junction bases unmatched: 10. Per the germline V gene, CDR1 is SGDLS and CDR2 is YYNGEE. The CDR3 contains 17 residues. CDR3 residues: CASSPQVGTSGSYEQYF. The CDR3 coding sequence is TGTGCCAGCAGCCCCCAAGTCGGGACTAGCGGTTCCTACGAGCAGTACTTC.

This chain uses TRBV5-1 with TRBJ1-1; maybe TRBD1 (6 bases). Trimming stripped 4 bases from V and 3 bases from J, with 22 bases between. The germline gives CDR1 SGHRS, CDR2 YFSETQ. The CDR3 length is 17 residues. Here the CDR3 reads CASSPALSRGRYTEAFF. The CDR3 DNA sequence: TGCGCCAGCAGCCCAGCGCTTTCCAGGGGAAGGTACACTGAAGCTTTCTTT.